The 9 T cell receptor beta chains below all came from one sample that was sequenced in a study of Ad26.COV2.S vaccination and SARS-CoV-2 variants. Described treatment: 19 received Ad26.COV2.S at low or high dose, single or two shots; several received placebo; per-sample allocation not given. Sampling occurred on day 63 after the first vaccine or placebo injection. The assay was immunoSEQ multiplex PCR, and TCRdb's table has in-frame clones only and misses some. Counted here are more than 300,000 clones, 85% to 90% occurring once; the ten biggest clones make up just under 5%. This specimen was peripheral blood, taken in a trial of Ad26.COV2.S vaccine versus placebo. The receptors derive from a person between 18 and 60 years old who received the Ad26.COV2.S COVID-19 vaccine or a placebo.

The rearrangement uses TRBV7-2 and TRBJ2-7, with 8 bases identical to TRBD1. The J segment lost 8 bases and the V segment lost 1 base, leaving 4 bases of the junction unmatched. Germline CDR1 reads SGHTA; CDR2 reads FQGNSA. The CDR3 contains 13 residues. The CDR3 DNA follows: TGTGCCAGCAGCTTAGTCGGGACAGGACAGCAGTACTTC. This sequence encodes CASSLVGTGQQYF.

V is TRBV18 and J is TRBJ1-2; a weak D match, TRBD1 (5 bases). CDR1 is KGHSH, CDR2 LQKENI, per germline. Trimming left V 4 bases short and J 3 bases short, with 21 bases between. The CDR3 is 17 residues long. The CDR3 protein is CASSQQKQATSDYGYTF. CDR3 DNA sequence: TGTGCCAGCTCACAGCAAAAACAGGCGACAAGCGACTATGGCTACACCTTC.

The gene calls are TRBV19 and TRBJ2-2; D perhaps matches TRBD1 (5 bases). Germline V CDR1 and CDR2: LNHDA, SQIVND (reference sequence). The length of the CDR3 is 12 residues. V was pared by 6 bases and J by 7 bases, with 9 bases between. The CDR3 sequence is CASSRAGGELFF. The CDR3 DNA is TGTGCCAGTAGCAGGGCCGGCGGGGAGCTGTTTTTT.

This clone was seen a few times. The chain employs TRBV6-2 or TRBV6-3 and TRBJ1-5; D remains unclear. Germline CDR1 is MNHEY and CDR2 is SVGEGT. The CDR3 runs to 14 residues. Trimming left V 2 bases short and J 7 bases short, with 12 bases between. DNA of the CDR3: TGTGCCAGCAGTTACGTAACGACGCGACAGCCCCAGCATTTT. This codes for CASSYVTTRQPQHF.

This chain uses TRBV25-1 with TRBJ1-5; 7 bases align to TRBD1. Germline V CDR1 and CDR2: MGHDK, SYGVNS. Trimming removed 7 bases from V and 5 bases from J; junction bases left unmatched: 14. There are 16 residues in the CDR3. Written as DNA, the CDR3 is TGTGCCAGCACCTCGTGGACAGGATTGTTTGATCAGCCCCAGCATTTT. Translated: CASTSWTGLFDQPQHF.

The chain combines TRBV10-3 with TRBJ1-3; no clear D gene. The CDR3 is 16 residues long. The germline V gene has CDR1 ENHRY and CDR2 SYGVKD. V was cut by 0 bases and J by 3 bases, with 12 bases left in between. CDR3 sequence reads: CAISESAGKGGNTIYF. The CDR3 DNA reads as TGTGCCATCAGTGAGTCTGCGGGGAAAGGTGGAAACACCATATATTTT.

CDR3 DNA: TGTGCCAGCAGTTTATGGGGGCGGTACGAGCAGTACTTC. Protein: CASSLWGRYEQYF. This rearrangement joins TRBV28 to TRBJ2-7, with D possibly TRBD1 on 5 matching bases. The CDR3 spans 13 residues. Germline V gene lookup returns CDR1 MDHEN and CDR2 SYDVKM. Between the trimmed V and J ends, which lost 0 bases and 4 bases, there was a span of 7 bases.

Here the CDR3 reads CASSLILGGDNYGYTF. The CDR3 bases are TGTGCCAGCAGCCTGATATTGGGAGGGGACAACTATGGCTACACCTTC. This chain uses TRBV3-1 (or the pseudogene TRBV3-2) with TRBJ1-2; D possibly corresponds to TRBD1 (5 bases). The V gene lost 4 bases and the J gene lost 2 bases, with 17 bases spanning the gap. CDR3 length: 16 residues. CDR1 and CDR2 (germline): LGHDT, YNNKEL (reference sequence).

The chain carries TRBV19 and TRBJ1-2; 7 bases match TRBD1. V lost 4 bases to trimming and J lost 4 bases; unmatched junction nucleotides: 3. The CDR3 contains 13 residues. Looked up from germline, CDR1 is LNHDA and CDR2 is SQIVND (reference sequence). The CDR3 here is CASSTTGVYGYTF. DNA of the CDR3: TGTGCCAGTAGTACTACAGGGGTCTATGGCTACACCTTC.